This TCR beta chain derives from a study of OX40 agonist ivuxolimab in advanced cancers. Background on the study: Prior anti-PD-1, anti-PD-L1 or anti-CTLA-4 therapy did not bar entry, and 30% to 40% had some.

This clone was found once. As yet, its antigen is unknown. Study-level results: A proportion of nonresponders additionally exhibited low normalized T-cell clonal expansion.

Germline CDR1 reads WSHSY; CDR2 reads SAAADI. The CDR3 consists of 15 residues. The ends lost 6 bases at V and 4 bases at J; junction bases unmatched: 9. The protocol was immunoSEQ multiplex PCR, while the TCRdb copy is restricted to in-frame clones and leaves out a portion. The table includes about 76,000 clones, roughly 91% detected once. It was autoimmune disease history or systemic immunosuppression that excluded patients. The V gene is TRBV10-2, the J gene TRBJ1-5, with TRBD1 identical over 7 bases. This receptor was identified in an adult with an advanced solid tumor such as melanoma, head and neck, liver or kidney cancer. The sample in question was CD4+ or CD8+ T cells sorted from blood, obtained in a trial of the OX40 agonist ivuxolimab. The CDR3 sequence: CASRAEDRLNQPQHF. In DNA, the CDR3 is TGCGCCAGCAGGGCCGAGGACAGGCTTAATCAGCCCCAGCATTTT.